The 24 T cell receptor beta chains below were found in one sample sequenced in a study of T cell repertoires in cytomegalovirus infection. TCRdb itself ran the reads through MiXCR, one entry per CDR3 protein. The data show around 550,000 distinct CDR3 sequences, approximately 26% seen once. Sequenced sample: PBMCs. The receptors here all came from a human donor in good health (CMV status not recorded). Some clones in this sample may be carry-over from other donors' samples.

This clonotype has ten or more counts. This chain joins TRBV7-9 and TRBJ1-1; no firm D call. This CDR3 region has 13 residues. The V end lost 3 bases, the J end lost 2 bases, and 7 bases lay between the germline ends. The V gene's germline CDR1 is SEHNR and CDR2 FQNEAQ (reference sequence). The CDR3 DNA sequence: TGTGCCAGCAGCTTCCAGGAAAACACTGAAGCTTTCTTT. Its translation: CASSFQENTEAFF.

This clonotype has more than one count but fewer than ten. CDR3 nucleotide sequence: TGTGCCAGCAGGCAGCGTCGCGAGCAGTTCTTC. This sequence encodes CASRQRREQFF. V gene TRBV2 combines with J gene TRBJ2-1; D is unresolved. Trimming shortened V by 6 bases and J by 10 bases, and 10 bases separated the two germline ends. CDR1 and CDR2 from the germline V gene are SNHLY and FYNNEI. The CDR3 is 11 residues long.

There are a few counts of this clonotype. The V gene is TRBV12-3 or TRBV12-4, the J gene TRBJ2-7; D call uncertain. This CDR3 comprises 14 residues. Trimming left V 0 bases short and J 2 bases short, with 8 bases between. This chain's CDR3 is CASSLALKPYEQYV. The CDR3 DNA follows: TGTGCCAGCAGTTTAGCGCTAAAGCCCTACGAGCAGTACGTC.

This clonotype was detected ten times or more. This chain uses TRBV6-2 or TRBV6-3 with TRBJ2-2, with 10 bases identical to TRBD2. Germline values: CDR1 MNHEY, CDR2 SVGEGT. The CDR3 consists of 15 residues. V lost 6 bases, J lost 5 bases, and 6 bases stayed unmatched. CDR3 bases: TGTGCCAGCAGGCTAGCGGGAGTCTCAACCGGGGAGCTGTTTTTT. Translation: CASRLAGVSTGELFF.

This clonotype was counted a few times. CDR3 bases: TGTGCCAGCAGTGGGACACGGGGCTATGGCTACACCTTC. It encodes CASSGTRGYGYTF. J is TRBJ1-2 and V is TRBV6-8; D might be TRBD1 (6 bases). Germline lookup yields CDR1 MNHGY and CDR2 SAAAGT. Trimming took off 5 bases at V and 4 bases at J, with 11 bases between the two ends. The CDR3 runs to 13 residues.

This clonotype occurred a few times. The chain combines TRBV6-6 with TRBJ1-6, with D unresolved. Germline CDR1 and CDR2: MNHNY and SVGAGI (reference sequence). The CDR3 length is 14 residues. V lost 7 bases, J lost 8 bases, and 15 bases lay in between. This CDR3 reads CASIYGDRDSPLHF. The CDR3 DNA sequence: TGTGCCAGCATATACGGGGATCGGGATTCACCCCTCCACTTT.

In this sample, this clonotype turned up a few times. V and J are TRBV5-1 and TRBJ1-1; TRBD1 is a possible D gene (6 bases). Trimming removed 6 bases at V and 0 bases at J, with 9 bases between. The CDR3 runs 13 residues. Germline V CDR1 and CDR2: SGHRS, YFSETQ. For the CDR3, the DNA is TGCGCCAGCAAGGGGGGGGTGAACACTGAAGCTTTCTTT. Its protein is CASKGGVNTEAFF.

The gene calls are TRBV11-3 and TRBJ1-1, with a weak D call TRBD1 (5 bases). This CDR3 spans 13 amino acids. The germline V gene has CDR1 SGHNT and CDR2 YENEEA. Trimming left V 1 base short and J 8 bases short, with 11 bases between. As DNA, the CDR3 is TGTGCCAGCAGCTTAGGGGGACCCGAAGAAGCTTTCTTT. Its protein is CASSLGGPEEAFF.

In its sample, this clonotype was seen many times. The genes are TRBV7-2 and TRBJ1-1, with TRBD1 matching over 11 bases. The ends lost 4 bases at V and 3 bases at J; junction bases unmatched: 4. Germline CDR1 reads SGHTA; CDR2 reads FQGNSA. The CDR3 runs 15 residues. CDR3 residues: CASSSRTGGHTEAFF. The CDR3 coding sequence is TGTGCCAGCAGCTCCCGGACAGGGGGCCACACTGAAGCTTTCTTT.

This clonotype has just a few counts. The chain couples TRBV7-8 to TRBJ2-1; D may be TRBD2 (6 bases). The CDR3 covers 14 residues. Germline V CDR1 and CDR2: SGHVS, FQNEAQ. V lost 7 bases to trimming and J lost 4 bases, with 14 bases between them. CDR3 region: CASTQRRGYNEQFF. The CDR3 coding sequence is TGTGCCAGCACCCAGAGGCGGGGATACAATGAGCAGTTCTTC.

The rearrangement joins TRBV7-9 to TRBJ2-5; 8 bases agree with TRBD1. There are 17 residues in the CDR3. V lost 5 bases to trimming and J lost 1 base; unmatched junction nucleotides: 12. Per germline, CDR1 SEHNR and CDR2 FQNEAQ (reference sequence). The CDR3 here is CASSTRTGMVFQETQYF. The CDR3 nucleotides read TGTGCCAGCAGCACCCGGACAGGGATGGTTTTCCAAGAGACCCAGTACTTC.

The chain joins TRBV11-3 to TRBJ2-3; D remains unclear. CDR1 is SGHNT, CDR2 YENEEA, per germline. V shed 0 bases and J shed 2 bases, with 9 bases lying between them. The CDR3 contains 15 residues. The CDR3 region has the DNA TGTGCCAGCAGCTTAGATAGCACTACCACAGATACGCAGTATTTT. Its translation is CASSLDSTTTDTQYF.

This clonotype came up once. The junction departs from germline at one end; a sequencing error may be responsible. The rearrangement joins TRBV5-1 to TRBJ2-2; tentatively, D is TRBD2 (5 bases). The CDR3 sequence is 15 residues long. Germline CDR1 SGHRS, CDR2 YFSETQ. This CDR3 reads CASAGGANPTAELFF. CDR3 coding DNA: TGCGCCAGCGCCGGAGGAGCCAACCCCACCGCGGAGCTGTTTTTT.

V is TRBV19 and J is TRBJ2-2; 8 bases map to TRBD2. The CDR3 consists of 16 residues. J gave up 5 bases and V 2 bases, and 7 bases lay outside the gene matches. Per the germline V gene, CDR1 is LNHDA and CDR2 is SQIVND (reference sequence). The CDR3 is CASSIKSGSGTGELFF. CDR3 coding DNA: TGTGCCAGTAGTATAAAAAGCGGGAGCGGTACCGGGGAGCTGTTTTTT. Filled out from reference TRBV19 and TRBJ2-2, the complete variable domain reads DGGITQSPKYLFRKEGQNVTLSCEQNLNHDAMYWYRQDPGQGLRLIYYSQIVNDFQKGDIAEGYSVSREKKESFPLTVTSAQKNPTAFYLCASSIKSGSGTGELFFGEGSRLTVL.

About this clonotype: Without the conserved terminal phenylalanine or tryptophan, this CDR3 likely stems from a read error. The V and J genes are TRBV6-2 or TRBV6-3 and TRBJ1-1; D is ambiguous. This CDR3 has 16 amino acids. V lost 2 bases and J lost 1, with 14 bases in between. Germline V gives CDR1 MNHEY, CDR2 SVGEGT. The CDR3 protein is CASSYPRGKGNTEAFL. The CDR3 bases are TGTGCCAGCAGTTACCCCAGAGGGAAGGGGAACACTGAAGCTTTCCTT.

This chain joins TRBV20-1 and TRBJ1-6; the D gene is possibly TRBD1 (5 bases). The ends were cut back, 5 bases at V and 7 bases at J, with 18 bases in the middle. The CDR3 totals 15 residues. Germline V gene data show CDR1 as DFQATT and CDR2 as SNEGSKA (reference sequence). DNA for the CDR3: TGCAGTGCTCCCGGATGGGGGACGGGGAATTCACCCCTCCACTTT. Amino acid sequence: CSAPGWGTGNSPLHF.

The chain uses TRBV24-1 and TRBJ2-1, with D uncertain. Germline CDR1 reads KGHDR; CDR2 reads SFDVKD. Trimming cost V 4 bases and J 10 bases, with 16 bases left between them. The CDR3 covers 14 residues. The CDR3 DNA is TGTGCCACCAGTGACCCTAAGGGTCCAAGGGAGCAGTTCTTC. Translated: CATSDPKGPREQFF.

There are a few counts of this clonotype. The V and J genes are TRBV20-1 and TRBJ1-2; D may be TRBD1 (6 bases). The CDR3 runs to 14 residues. Germline CDR1 and CDR2: DFQATT and SNEGSKA (reference sequence). V gave up 0 bases and J gave up 8 bases, with 16 bases separating them. The CDR3 DNA reads as TGCAGTGCTAGAGATCCCCAGGGACAAGAAGGCTACACCTTC. Its protein is CSARDPQGQEGYTF.

This clonotype was detected only a few times. The J gene is TRBJ2-6, the V gene TRBV7-3; D is uncertain. Germline lookup yields CDR1 SGHTA and CDR2 FQGTGA. V shed 2 bases and J shed 1 base, with 9 bases lying between them. This CDR3 has 16 amino acids. CDR3 sequence: CASSLDVRSGANVLTF. DNA for the CDR3: TGTGCCAGCAGCTTAGATGTGAGGTCTGGGGCCAACGTCCTGACTTTC. Full variable domain (outside the CDR3, taken from reference TRBV7-3 and TRBJ2-6): GAGVSQTPSNKVTEKGKYVELRCDPISGHTALYWYRQSLGQGPEFLIYFQGTGAADDSGLPNDRFFAVRPEGSVSTLKIQRTERGDSAVYLCASSLDVRSGANVLTFGAGSRLTVL.

The V call is TRBV12-3 or TRBV12-4, the J call TRBJ1-5; 7 bases line up with TRBD1. CDR3 length: 14 amino acids. V lost 3 bases to trimming and J lost 5 bases; unmatched junction nucleotides: 4. The CDR3: CASSFNRGDQPQHF. The CDR3 DNA follows: TGTGCCAGCAGTTTTAACAGGGGAGATCAGCCCCAGCATTTT.

This chain links TRBV4-2 with TRBJ2-2, with D unresolved. V was trimmed by 4 bases and J by 0 bases, leaving 15 bases between them. The germline gives CDR1 LGHNA, CDR2 YNFKEQ. CDR3 length: 17 residues. Here the CDR3 DNA reads TGTGCCAGCAGCCCCCGGAACAGAAACTCGAACACCGGGGAGCTGTTTTTT. This gives the protein CASSPRNRNSNTGELFF.

There are a few counts of this clonotype. This chain joins TRBV7-8 and TRBJ1-2; D is perhaps TRBD1 (5 bases). The CDR3 totals 14 residues. Trimming left V 4 bases short and J 2 bases short, with 11 bases between. Germline V gene data show CDR1 as SGHVS and CDR2 as FQNEAQ. The DNA of the CDR3 is TGTGCCAGCAGCTCGGGGCGGGGGAACTATGGCTACACCTTC. Translation gives CASSSGRGNYGYTF. Full variable domain (remainder filled in from reference TRBV7-8 and TRBJ1-2): GAGVSQSPRYKVAKRGQDVALRCDPISGHVSLFWYQQALGQGPEFLTYFQNEAQLDKSGLPSDRFFAERPEGSVSTLKIQRTQQEDSAVYLCASSSGRGNYGYTFGSGTRLTVV.

V usage is TRBV29-1 and J usage is TRBJ2-3; 12 bases are shared with TRBD1. Losses at the gene ends were 7 bases for V and 1 base for J; bases not matched to a gene: 6. CDR1 is SQVTM, CDR2 ANQGSEA, per germline. The CDR3 runs to 15 residues. DNA of the CDR3: TGCAGCGCAAACCGGGACAGGGGGCGCACAGATACGCAGTATTTT. Translation gives CSANRDRGRTDTQYF.

The chain couples TRBV30 to TRBJ2-7, with D perhaps TRBD1 (7 bases). The germline V gene has CDR1 GTSNPN and CDR2 SVGIG (reference sequence). V shed 2 bases and J shed 3 bases, with 14 bases lying between them. The CDR3 contains 14 residues. The CDR3: CAWSLGGQFYEQYF. Written as DNA, the CDR3 is TGTGCCTGGAGTCTGGGGGGACAGTTCTACGAGCAGTACTTC.